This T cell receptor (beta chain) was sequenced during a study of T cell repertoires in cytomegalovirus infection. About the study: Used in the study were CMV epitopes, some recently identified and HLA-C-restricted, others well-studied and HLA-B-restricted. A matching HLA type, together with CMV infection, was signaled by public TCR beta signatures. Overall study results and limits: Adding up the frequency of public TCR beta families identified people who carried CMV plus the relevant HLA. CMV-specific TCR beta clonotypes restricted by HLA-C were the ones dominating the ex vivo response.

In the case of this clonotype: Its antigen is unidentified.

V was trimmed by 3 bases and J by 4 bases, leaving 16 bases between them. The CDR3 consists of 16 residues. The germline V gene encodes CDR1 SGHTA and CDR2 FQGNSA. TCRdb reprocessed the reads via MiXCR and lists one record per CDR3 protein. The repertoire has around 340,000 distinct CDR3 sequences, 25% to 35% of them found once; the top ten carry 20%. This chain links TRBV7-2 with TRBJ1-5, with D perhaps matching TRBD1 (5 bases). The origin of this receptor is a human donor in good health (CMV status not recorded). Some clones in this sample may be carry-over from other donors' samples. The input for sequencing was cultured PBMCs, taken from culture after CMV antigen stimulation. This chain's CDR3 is CASSLWNRSRNQPQHF. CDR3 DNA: TGTGCCAGCAGCTTGTGGAACAGGTCCCGGAATCAGCCCCAGCATTTT.